This T cell receptor (beta chain) was captured in a study of response to subunit inactivated influenza vaccine. Study-wide results and limits: The authors suggested that every seasonal influenza vaccination recruits few new T cells.

Remarks on this clonotype: Its antigen is undetermined.

One entry per CDR3 protein, called by TCRdb with MiXCR from the RT-PCR reads. Of 600,000 to 700,000 distinct CDR3 sequences in the sample, around 15% are singletons; the top ten hold 7.5% to 9%. Sequences were derived from PBMCs from blood, sampled about 14 days before vaccination. This sequence originates from a man aged 45 to 65 who received an inactivated influenza vaccine.

In DNA form, the CDR3 reads TGTGCCAGCAGAAGGGGACTGCAAGAGACCCAGTACTTC. Translation gives CASRRGLQETQYF. V gene TRBV12-3 or TRBV12-4 combines with J gene TRBJ2-5, with D perhaps TRBD2 (6 bases). There are 13 residues in the CDR3. The V end was cut by 6 bases, the J end by 2 bases, with 10 bases between.